The present entry profiles one T cell receptor beta chain with its context. This clonotype came up a few times. The antigen this receptor binds is unknown. Qualities for individual bases were not recorded, and no much larger clone is one base off. The data were produced on an Illumina HiSeq 2500. Quantitative 5'-RACE with molecular barcodes was the method used to prepare the TCR beta libraries. Per the original workflow: A new computational method, built on a probabilistic model of VDJ rearrangement, was used to identify disease-linked TCR variants. Through fastp at Q25 and MiXCR, TCRdb rebuilt clones from the public reads, retaining in-frame beta chains. Each record represents a unique CDR3 protein, reported with the most common genes and DNA among its rows. TCRdb, rather than the study authors, made the V and J calls. In this sample the table shows some 220,000 distinct CDR3 sequences, around 7.9% of which occur a single time. Jointly, the top ten make up 14% of the sample.

The sample is drawn from a study of CD8 T cells in ankylosing spondylitis (dated by TCRdb to 2017 to 2019). Looking at the study overall: T cell receptor beta repertoires were profiled in healthy donors and ankylosing spondylitis patients so that disease-linked TCR variants could be found. The full study cohort was made up of roughly 25 ankylosing spondylitis patients and 108 healthy donors. Peripheral blood was sampled, and synovial fluid was also collected from ankylosing spondylitis patients. Paper-wide results and their limitations: A TCR beta motif of 8 or 9 highly homologous amino acid variants appeared characteristic of blood from ankylosing spondylitis patients. Significant enrichment of the disease-linked clones was reported in matched synovial fluid samples from ankylosing spondylitis patients. Some motif variants were previously reported in synovial fluid and blood of reactive arthritis patients, suggesting common disease-initiation mechanisms. A CD8+ phenotype was shown by the disease-linked clones, which were found at relatively low frequencies in peripheral blood.

Looking up the germline V gene (reference sequence) yields CDR1 DFQATT and CDR2 SNEGSKA. Trimming takes 6 bases from V and 5 bases from J, and the germline ends sit 19 bases apart. The CDR3 spans 14 residues, from the cysteine through the phenylalanine. CDR3 DNA only is kept here, 42 bases in frame from base 1. Sequencing input: blood, either unsorted or a sorted T cell fraction (not recorded which). The receptor chain draws on TRBV20-1 and TRBJ2-5; a tentative D match to TRBD2 spans 6 bases. The TCR was taken from a male donor with ankylosing spondylitis. The DNA reads as follows: TGCAGTGCGACCCCGGTTGGGGCGGGGGAGACCCAGTACTTC. The translation is CSATPVGAGETQYF.